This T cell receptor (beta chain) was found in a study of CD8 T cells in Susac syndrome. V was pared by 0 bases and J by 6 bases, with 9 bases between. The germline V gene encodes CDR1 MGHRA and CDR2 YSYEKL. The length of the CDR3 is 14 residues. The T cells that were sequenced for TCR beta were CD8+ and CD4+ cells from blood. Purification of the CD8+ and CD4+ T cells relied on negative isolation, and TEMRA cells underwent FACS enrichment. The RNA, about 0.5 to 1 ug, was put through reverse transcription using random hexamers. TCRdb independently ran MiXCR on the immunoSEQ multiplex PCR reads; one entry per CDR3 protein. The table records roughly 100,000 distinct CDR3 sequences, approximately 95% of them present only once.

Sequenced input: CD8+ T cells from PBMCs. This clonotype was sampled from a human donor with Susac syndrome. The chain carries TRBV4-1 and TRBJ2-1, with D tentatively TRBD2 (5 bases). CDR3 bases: TGCGCCAGCAGCCAAGATCCCAGCGGCAATGAGCAGTTCTTC. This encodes CASSQDPSGNEQFF.